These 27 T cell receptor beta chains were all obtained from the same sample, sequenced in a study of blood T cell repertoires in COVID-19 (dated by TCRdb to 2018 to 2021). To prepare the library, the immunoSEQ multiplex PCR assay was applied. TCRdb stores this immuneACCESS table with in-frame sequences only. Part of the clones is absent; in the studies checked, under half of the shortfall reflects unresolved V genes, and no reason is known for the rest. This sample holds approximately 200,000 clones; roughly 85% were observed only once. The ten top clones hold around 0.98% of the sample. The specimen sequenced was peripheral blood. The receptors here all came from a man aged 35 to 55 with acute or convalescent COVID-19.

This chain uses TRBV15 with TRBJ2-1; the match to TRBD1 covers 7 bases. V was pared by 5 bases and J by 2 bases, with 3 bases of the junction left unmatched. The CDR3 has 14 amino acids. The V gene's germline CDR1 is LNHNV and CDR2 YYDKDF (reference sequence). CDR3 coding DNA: TGTGCCACCAGCGCCGGGACAGCCTACAATGAGCAGTTCTTC. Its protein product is CATSAGTAYNEQFF. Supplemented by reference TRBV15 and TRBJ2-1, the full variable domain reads DAMVIQNPRYQVTQFGKPVTLSCSQTLNHNVMYWYQQKSSQAPKLLFHYYDKDFNNEADTPDNFQSRRPNTSFCFLDIRSPGLGDTAMYLCATSAGTAYNEQFFGPGTRLTVL.

The CDR3 DNA is TGTGCCAGCCGGGATACAGGGCCCCATGGCTACACCTTC. Its protein product is CASRDTGPHGYTF. This chain links TRBV18 with TRBJ1-2, with D perhaps TRBD1 (6 bases). This CDR3 has 13 amino acids. Trimming left V 8 bases short and J 6 bases short, with 16 bases between. Germline lookup yields CDR1 KGHSH and CDR2 LQKENI.

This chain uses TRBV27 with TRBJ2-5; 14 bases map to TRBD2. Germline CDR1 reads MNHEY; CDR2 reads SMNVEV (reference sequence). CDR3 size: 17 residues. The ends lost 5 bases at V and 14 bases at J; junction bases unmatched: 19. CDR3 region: CASSPLSPGLAGARVYF. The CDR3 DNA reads TGTGCCAGCAGTCCCTTGTCCCCGGGACTAGCGGGAGCTCGGGTATACTTC.

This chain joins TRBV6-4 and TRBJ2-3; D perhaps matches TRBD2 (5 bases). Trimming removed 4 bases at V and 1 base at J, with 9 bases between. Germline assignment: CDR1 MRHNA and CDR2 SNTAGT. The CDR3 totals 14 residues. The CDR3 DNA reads TGTGCCAGCAGTGTGAAAGCGGGCACAGATACGCAGTATTTT. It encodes CASSVKAGTDTQYF.

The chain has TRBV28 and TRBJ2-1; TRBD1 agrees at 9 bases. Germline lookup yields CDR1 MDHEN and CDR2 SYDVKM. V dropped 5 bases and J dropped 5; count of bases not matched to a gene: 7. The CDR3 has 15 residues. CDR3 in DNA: TGTGCCAGCAGTCATGACAGGGGGAGCAACAATGAGCAGTTCTTC. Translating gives CASSHDRGSNNEQFF. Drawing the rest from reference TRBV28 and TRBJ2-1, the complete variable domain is DVKVTQSSRYLVKRTGEKVFLECVQDMDHENMFWYRQDPGLGLRLIYFSYDVKMKEKGDIPEGYSVSREKKERFSLILESASTNQTSMYLCASSHDRGSNNEQFFGPGTRLTVL.

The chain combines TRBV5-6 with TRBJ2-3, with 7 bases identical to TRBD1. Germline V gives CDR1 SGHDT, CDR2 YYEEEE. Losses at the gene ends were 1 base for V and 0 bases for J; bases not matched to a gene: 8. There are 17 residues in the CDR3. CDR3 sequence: CASSLTGATYSTDTQYF. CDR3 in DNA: TGTGCCAGCAGCTTGACAGGGGCCACCTATAGCACAGATACGCAGTATTTT.

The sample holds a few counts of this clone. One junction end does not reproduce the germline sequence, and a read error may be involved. For the CDR3, the DNA is TGTGCCAGCAGCCAAGCAGGGGGCTGGAGGTGGGCCTTC. It encodes CASSQAGGWRWAF. The J gene is TRBJ1-2, the V gene TRBV3-1 (or the pseudogene TRBV3-2); 8 bases are shared with TRBD1. The CDR3 covers 13 residues. CDR1 and CDR2 from the germline V gene are LGHDT and YNNKEL (reference sequence).

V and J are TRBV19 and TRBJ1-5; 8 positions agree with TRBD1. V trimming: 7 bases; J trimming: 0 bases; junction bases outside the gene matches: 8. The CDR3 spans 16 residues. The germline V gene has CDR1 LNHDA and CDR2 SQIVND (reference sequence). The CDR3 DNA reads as TGTGCCAGTACTTACAGGGGGACAGGTAGCAATCAGCCCCAGCATTTT. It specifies CASTYRGTGSNQPQHF. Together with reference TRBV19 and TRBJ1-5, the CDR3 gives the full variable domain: DGGITQSPKYLFRKEGQNVTLSCEQNLNHDAMYWYRQDPGQGLRLIYYSQIVNDFQKGDIAEGYSVSREKKESFPLTVTSAQKNPTAFYLCASTYRGTGSNQPQHFGDGTRLSIL.

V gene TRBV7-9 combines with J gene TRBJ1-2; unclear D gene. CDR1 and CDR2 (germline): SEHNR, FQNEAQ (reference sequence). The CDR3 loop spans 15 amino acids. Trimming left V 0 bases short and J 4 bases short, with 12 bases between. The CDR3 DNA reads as TGTGCCAGCAGCTTAGCGGAGGGTAGAGGCTATGGCTACACCTTC. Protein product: CASSLAEGRGYGYTF.

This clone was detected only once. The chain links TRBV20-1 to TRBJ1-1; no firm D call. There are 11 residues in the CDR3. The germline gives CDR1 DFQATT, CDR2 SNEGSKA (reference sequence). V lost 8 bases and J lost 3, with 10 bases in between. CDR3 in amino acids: CSITPHTEAFF. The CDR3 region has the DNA TGCAGTATTACACCCCACACTGAAGCTTTCTTT.

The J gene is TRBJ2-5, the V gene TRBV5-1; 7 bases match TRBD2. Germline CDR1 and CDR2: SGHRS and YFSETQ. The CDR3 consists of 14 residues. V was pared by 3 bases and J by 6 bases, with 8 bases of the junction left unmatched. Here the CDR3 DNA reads TGCGCCAGCAGCTATGGACTAGAAGGTCAGACCCAGTACTTC. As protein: CASSYGLEGQTQYF.

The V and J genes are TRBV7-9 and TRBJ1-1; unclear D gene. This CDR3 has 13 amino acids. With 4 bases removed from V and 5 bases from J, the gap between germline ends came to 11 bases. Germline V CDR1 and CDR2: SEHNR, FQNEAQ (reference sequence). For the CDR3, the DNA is TGTGCCAGCAGCTCCAGTGTCTGGACTGAAGCTTTCTTT. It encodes CASSSSVWTEAFF.

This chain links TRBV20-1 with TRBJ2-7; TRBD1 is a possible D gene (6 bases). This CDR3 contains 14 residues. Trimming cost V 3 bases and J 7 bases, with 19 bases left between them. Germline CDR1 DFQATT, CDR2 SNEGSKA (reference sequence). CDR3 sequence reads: CSASIPGQSKEQYF. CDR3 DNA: TGCAGTGCTAGTATACCGGGACAAAGCAAAGAGCAGTACTTC.

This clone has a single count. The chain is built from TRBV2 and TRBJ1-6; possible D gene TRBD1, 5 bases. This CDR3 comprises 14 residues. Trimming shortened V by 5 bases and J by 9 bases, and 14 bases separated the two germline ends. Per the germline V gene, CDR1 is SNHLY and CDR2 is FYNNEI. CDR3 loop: CASSSQGDTSPLHF. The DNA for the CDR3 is TGTGCCAGCAGTAGCCAGGGCGATACTTCACCCCTCCACTTT.

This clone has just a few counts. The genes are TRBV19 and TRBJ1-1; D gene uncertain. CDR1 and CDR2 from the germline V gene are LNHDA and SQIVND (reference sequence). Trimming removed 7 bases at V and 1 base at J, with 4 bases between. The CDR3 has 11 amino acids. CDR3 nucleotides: TGTGCCAGTACCCGGAACACTGAAGCTTTCTTT. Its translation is CASTRNTEAFF.

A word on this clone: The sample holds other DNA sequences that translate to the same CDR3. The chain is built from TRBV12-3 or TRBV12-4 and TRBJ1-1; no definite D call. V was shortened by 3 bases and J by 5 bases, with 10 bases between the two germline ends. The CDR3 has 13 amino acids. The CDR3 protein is CASSLGAGTEAFF. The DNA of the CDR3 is TGTGCCAGCAGTTTGGGCGCGGGAACTGAAGCTTTCTTT.

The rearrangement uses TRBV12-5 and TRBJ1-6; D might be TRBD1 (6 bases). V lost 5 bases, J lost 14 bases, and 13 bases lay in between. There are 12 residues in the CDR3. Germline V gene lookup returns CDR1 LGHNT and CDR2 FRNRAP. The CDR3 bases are TGTGCTAGTGGTCTGGACAGTACGACCCTCCACTTT. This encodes CASGLDSTTLHF.

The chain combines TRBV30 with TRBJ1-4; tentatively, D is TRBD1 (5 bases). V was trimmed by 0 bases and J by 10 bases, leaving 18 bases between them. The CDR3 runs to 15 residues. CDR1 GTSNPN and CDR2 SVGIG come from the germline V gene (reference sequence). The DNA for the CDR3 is TGTGCCTGGAGTGTGGGGCCCGTTAAATTGGGAAAACTGTTTTTT. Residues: CAWSVGPVKLGKLFF.

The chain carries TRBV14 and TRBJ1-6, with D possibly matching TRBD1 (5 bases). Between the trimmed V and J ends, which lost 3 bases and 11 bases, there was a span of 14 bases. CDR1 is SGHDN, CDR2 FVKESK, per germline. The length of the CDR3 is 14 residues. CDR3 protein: CASSQLLSGAPLHF. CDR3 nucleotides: TGTGCCAGCAGCCAGTTACTCTCGGGGGCACCCCTCCACTTT.

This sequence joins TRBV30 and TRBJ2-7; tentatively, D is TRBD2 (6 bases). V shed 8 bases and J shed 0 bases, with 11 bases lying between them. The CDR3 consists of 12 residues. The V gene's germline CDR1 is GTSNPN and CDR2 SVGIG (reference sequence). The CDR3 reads CAGRDFSYEQYF. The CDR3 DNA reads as TGTGCCGGCCGGGACTTCTCCTACGAGCAGTACTTC.

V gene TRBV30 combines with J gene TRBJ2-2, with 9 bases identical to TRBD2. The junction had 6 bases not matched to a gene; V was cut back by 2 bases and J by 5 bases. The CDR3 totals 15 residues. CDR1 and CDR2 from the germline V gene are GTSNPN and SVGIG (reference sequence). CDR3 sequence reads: CAWSPLAGVTGELFF. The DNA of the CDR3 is TGTGCCTGGAGTCCATTAGCGGGGGTGACCGGGGAGCTGTTTTTT.

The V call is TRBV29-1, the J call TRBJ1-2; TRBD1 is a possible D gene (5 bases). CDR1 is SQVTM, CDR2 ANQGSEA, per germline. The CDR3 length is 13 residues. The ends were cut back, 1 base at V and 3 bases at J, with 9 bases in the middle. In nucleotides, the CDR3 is TGCAGCGTTGAAGCTCCGGGGGACTATGGCTACACCTTC. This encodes CSVEAPGDYGYTF.

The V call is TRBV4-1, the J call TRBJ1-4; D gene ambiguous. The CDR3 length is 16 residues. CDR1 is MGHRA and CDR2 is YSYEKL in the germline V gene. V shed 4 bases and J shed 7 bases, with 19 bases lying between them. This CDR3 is CASSPYLAGSGEKLFF. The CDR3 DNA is TGCGCCAGCAGCCCATACCTCGCCGGCTCGGGTGAAAAACTGTTTTTT.

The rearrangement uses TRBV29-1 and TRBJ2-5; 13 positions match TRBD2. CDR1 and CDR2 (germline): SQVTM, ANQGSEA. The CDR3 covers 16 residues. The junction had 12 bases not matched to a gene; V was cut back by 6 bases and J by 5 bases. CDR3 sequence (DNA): TGCAGCGTAGTCACCTCCGGGACTAGCGGGGAGGAGACCCAGTACTTC. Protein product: CSVVTSGTSGEETQYF.

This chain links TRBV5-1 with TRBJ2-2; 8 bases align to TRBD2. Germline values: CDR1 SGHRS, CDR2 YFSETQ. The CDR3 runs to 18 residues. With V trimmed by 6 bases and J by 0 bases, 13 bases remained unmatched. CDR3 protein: CASTLNSGGPSNTGELFF. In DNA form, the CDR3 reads TGCGCCAGCACCCTCAACAGCGGGGGACCTTCGAACACCGGGGAGCTGTTTTTT. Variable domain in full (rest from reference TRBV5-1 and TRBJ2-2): KAGVTQTPRYLIKTRGQQVTLSCSPISGHRSVSWYQQTPGQGLQFLFEYFSETQRNKGNFPGRFSGRQFSNSRSEMNVSTLELGDSALYLCASTLNSGGPSNTGELFFGEGSRLTVL.

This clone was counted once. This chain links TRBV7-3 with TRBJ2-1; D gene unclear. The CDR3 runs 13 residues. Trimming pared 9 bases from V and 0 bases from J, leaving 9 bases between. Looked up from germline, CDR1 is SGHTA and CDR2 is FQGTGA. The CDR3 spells CASSPSSYNEQFF. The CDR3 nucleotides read TGTGCCAGTTCCCCGAGCTCCTACAATGAGCAGTTCTTC.

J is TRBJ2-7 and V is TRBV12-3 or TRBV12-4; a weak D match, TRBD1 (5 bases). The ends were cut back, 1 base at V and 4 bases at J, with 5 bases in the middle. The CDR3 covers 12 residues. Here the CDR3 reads CASSLDRYEQYF. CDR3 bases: TGTGCCAGCAGTTTAGACAGGTACGAGCAGTACTTC.